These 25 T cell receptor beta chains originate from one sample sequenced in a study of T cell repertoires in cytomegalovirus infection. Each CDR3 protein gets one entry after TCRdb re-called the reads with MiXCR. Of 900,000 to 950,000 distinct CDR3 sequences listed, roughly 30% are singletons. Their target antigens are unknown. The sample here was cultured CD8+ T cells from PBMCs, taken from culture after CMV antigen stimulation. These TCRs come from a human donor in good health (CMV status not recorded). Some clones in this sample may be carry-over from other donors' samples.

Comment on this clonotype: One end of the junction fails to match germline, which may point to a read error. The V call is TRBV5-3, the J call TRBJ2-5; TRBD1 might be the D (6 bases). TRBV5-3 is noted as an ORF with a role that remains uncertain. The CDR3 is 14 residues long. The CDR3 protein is CASSLEGGHETQYF. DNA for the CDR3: TGTGCCAGCAGCTTGGAAGGGGGTCACGAGACCCAGTACTTC.

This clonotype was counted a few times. Here the CDR3 DNA reads TGTGCCAGCAGTCCTACCCGACAGGGAGCGAATTCACCCCTCCACTTT. Residues: CASSPTRQGANSPLHF. The V gene is TRBV7-6, the J gene TRBJ1-6; 7 nucleotides match TRBD1. Germline-derived CDR1 and CDR2 are SGHVS and FNYEAQ. There are 16 residues in the CDR3. The junction had 12 bases not matched to a gene; V was cut back by 6 bases and J by 7 bases.

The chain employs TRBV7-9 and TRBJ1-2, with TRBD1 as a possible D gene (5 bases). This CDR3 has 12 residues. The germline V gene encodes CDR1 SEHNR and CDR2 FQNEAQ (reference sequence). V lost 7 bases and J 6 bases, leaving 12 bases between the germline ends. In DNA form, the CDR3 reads TGTGCCAGCAACGCTCGAGGGGATGGCTACACCTTC. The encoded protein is CASNARGDGYTF.

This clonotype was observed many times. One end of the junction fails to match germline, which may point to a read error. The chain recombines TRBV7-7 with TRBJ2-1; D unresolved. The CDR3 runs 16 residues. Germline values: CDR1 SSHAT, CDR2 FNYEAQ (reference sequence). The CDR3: CASSPRVAASYNEQFF. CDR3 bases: TGTGCTAGCAGCCCACGGGTTGCGGCCTCCTACAATGAGCAGTTCTTC.

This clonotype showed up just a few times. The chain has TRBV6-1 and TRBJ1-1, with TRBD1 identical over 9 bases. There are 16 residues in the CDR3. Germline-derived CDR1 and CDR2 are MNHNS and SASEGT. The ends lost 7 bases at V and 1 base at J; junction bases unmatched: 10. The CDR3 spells CASKKLRDRANTEAFF. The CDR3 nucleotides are TGTGCCAGCAAGAAACTAAGGGACAGGGCGAACACTGAAGCTTTCTTT.

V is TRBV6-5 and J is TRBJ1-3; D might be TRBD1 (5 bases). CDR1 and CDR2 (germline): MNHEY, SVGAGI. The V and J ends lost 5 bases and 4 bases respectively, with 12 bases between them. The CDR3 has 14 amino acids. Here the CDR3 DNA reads TGTGCCAGCAGTCCCGGGACGCAAGGAAACACCATATATTTT. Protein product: CASSPGTQGNTIYF.

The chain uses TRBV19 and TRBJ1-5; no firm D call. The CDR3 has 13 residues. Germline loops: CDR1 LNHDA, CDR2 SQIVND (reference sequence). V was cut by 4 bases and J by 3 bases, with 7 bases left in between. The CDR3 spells CASSRRFNQPQHF. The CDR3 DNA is TGTGCCAGTAGTAGGCGGTTCAATCAGCCCCAGCATTTT.

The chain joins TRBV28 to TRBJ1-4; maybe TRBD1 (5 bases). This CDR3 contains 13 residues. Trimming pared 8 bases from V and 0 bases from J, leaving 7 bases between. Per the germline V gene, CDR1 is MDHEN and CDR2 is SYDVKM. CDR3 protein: CASGGATNEKLFF. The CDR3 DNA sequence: TGTGCCAGCGGAGGGGCAACTAATGAAAAACTGTTTTTT.

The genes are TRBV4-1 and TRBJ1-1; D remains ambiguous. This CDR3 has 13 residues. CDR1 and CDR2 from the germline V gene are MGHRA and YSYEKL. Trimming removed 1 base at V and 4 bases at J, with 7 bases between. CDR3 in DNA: TGCGCCAGCAGCCAAGGGTATGTCACTGAAGCTTTCTTT. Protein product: CASSQGYVTEAFF.

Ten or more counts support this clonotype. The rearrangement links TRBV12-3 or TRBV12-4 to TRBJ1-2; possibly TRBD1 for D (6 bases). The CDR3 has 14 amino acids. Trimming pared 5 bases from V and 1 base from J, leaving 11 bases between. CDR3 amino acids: CASSARGRNYGYTF. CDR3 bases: TGTGCCAGCAGTGCCAGGGGCCGTAACTATGGCTACACCTTC.

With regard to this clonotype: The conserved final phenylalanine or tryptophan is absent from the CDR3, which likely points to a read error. For the CDR3, the DNA is TGTGCCAGCAGTCCGAGACAGGGGACTTTTCATCAGCCCCAGCATTTG. Translating gives CASSPRQGTFHQPQHL. The V call is TRBV12-3 or TRBV12-4, the J call TRBJ1-5; 8 bases map to TRBD1. Trimming took 5 bases from V and 5 from J; bases not matched to a gene: 11. This CDR3 region has 16 residues.

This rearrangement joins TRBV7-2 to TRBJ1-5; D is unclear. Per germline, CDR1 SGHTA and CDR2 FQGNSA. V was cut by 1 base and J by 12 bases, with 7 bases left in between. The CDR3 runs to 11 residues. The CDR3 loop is CASSLGALQHF. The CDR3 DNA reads TGTGCCAGCAGCTTAGGGGCGCTCCAGCATTTT.

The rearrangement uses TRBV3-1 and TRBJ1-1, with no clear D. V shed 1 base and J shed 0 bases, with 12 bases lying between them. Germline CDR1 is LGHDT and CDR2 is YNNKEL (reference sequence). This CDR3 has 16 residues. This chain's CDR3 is CASSQGIGPMNTEAFF. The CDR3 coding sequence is TGTGCCAGCAGCCAAGGTATAGGACCAATGAACACTGAAGCTTTCTTT.

Here the CDR3 reads CASTGQAALIGELFF. In DNA, the CDR3 is TGTGCCAGTACCGGGCAGGCCGCATTGATCGGGGAGCTGTTTTTT. The chain couples TRBV6-1 to TRBJ2-2; D remains unclear. This CDR3 spans 15 amino acids. CDR1 and CDR2 from the germline V gene are MNHNS and SASEGT. The V end lost 9 bases, the J end lost 7 bases, and 21 bases lay between the germline ends.

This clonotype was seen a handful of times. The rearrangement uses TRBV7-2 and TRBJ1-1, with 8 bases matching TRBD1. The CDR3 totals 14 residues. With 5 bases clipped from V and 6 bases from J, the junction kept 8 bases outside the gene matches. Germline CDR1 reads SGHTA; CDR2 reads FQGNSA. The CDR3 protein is CASSPQGAWAEAFF. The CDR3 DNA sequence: TGTGCCAGCAGCCCCCAGGGGGCTTGGGCTGAAGCTTTCTTT. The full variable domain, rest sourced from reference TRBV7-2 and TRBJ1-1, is GAGVSQSPSNKVTEKGKDVELRCDPISGHTALYWYRQSLGQGLEFLIYFQGNSAPDKSGLPSDRFSAERTGGSVSTLTIQRTQQEDSAVYLCASSPQGAWAEAFFGQGTRLTVV.

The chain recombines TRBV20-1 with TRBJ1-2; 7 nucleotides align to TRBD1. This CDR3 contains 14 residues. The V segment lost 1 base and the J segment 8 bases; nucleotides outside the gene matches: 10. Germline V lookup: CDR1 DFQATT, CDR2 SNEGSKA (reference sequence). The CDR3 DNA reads TGCAGTGCTAGAGGGACAGGCAGTCCAGGGGGCTACACCTTC. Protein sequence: CSARGTGSPGGYTF.

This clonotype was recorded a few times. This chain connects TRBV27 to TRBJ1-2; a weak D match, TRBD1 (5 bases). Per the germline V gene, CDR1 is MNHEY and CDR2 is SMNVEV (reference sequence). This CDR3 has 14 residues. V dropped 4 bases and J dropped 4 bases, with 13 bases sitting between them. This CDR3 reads CASSSQTAPYGYTF. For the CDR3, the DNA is TGTGCCAGCAGTTCTCAGACAGCCCCCTATGGCTACACCTTC.

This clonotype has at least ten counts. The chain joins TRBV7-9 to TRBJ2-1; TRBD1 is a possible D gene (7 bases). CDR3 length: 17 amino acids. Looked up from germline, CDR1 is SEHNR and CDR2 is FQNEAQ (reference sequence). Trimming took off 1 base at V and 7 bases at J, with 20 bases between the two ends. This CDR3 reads CASSLVSGQGVGNEQFF. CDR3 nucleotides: TGTGCCAGCAGCTTAGTGAGCGGGCAGGGGGTTGGAAATGAGCAGTTCTTC.

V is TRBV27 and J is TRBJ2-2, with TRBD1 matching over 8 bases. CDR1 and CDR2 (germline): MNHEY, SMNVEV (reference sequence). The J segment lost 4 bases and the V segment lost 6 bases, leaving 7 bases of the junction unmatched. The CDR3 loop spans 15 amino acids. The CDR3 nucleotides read TGTGCCAGCAGGATGCAGGGGGCCCCCACCGGGGAGCTGTTTTTT. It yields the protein CASRMQGAPTGELFF.

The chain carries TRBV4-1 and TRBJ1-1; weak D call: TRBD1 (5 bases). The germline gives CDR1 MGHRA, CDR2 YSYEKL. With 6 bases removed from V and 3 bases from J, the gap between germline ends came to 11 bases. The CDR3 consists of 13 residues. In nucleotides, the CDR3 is TGCGCCAGCAGTCTCCCCAGGGACACTGAAGCTTTCTTT. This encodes CASSLPRDTEAFF.

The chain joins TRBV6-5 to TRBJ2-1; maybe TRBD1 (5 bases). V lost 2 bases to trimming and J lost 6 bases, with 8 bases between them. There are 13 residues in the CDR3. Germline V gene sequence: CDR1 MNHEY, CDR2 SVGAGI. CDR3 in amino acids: CASSYGRVNEQFF. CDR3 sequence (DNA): TGTGCCAGCAGTTACGGCAGGGTCAATGAGCAGTTCTTC.

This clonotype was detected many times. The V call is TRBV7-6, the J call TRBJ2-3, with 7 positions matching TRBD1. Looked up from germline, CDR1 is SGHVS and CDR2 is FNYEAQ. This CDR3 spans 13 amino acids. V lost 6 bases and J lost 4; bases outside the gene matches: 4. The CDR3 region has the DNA TGTGCCAGCAGTCGACAGGGAGCAGATACGCAGTATTTT. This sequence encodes CASSRQGADTQYF.

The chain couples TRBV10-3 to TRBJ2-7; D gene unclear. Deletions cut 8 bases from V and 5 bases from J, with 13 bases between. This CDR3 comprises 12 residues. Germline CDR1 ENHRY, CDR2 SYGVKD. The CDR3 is CAISRTADEQYF. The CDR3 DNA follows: TGTGCCATCTCGAGGACCGCTGACGAGCAGTACTTC.

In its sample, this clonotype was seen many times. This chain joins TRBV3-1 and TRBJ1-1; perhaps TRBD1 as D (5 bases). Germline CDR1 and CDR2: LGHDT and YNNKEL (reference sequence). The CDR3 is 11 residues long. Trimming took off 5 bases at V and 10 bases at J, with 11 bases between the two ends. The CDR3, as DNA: TGTGCCAGCAGCAGAACGGGACCAGCTTTCTTT. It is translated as CASSRTGPAFF.

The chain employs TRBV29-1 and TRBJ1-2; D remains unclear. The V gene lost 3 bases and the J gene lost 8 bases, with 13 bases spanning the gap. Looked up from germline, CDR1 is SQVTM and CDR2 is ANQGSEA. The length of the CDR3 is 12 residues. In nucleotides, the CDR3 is TGCAGCGTTGAGGGAGGGTCGGACGGCTACACCTTC. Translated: CSVEGGSDGYTF. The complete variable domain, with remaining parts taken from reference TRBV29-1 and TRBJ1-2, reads SAVISQKPSRDICQRGTSLTIQCQVDSQVTMMFWYRQQPGQSLTLIATANQGSEATYESGFVIDKFPISRPNLTFSTLTVSNMSPEDSSIYLCSVEGGSDGYTFGSGTRLTVV.